Described below is a single TCR beta chain sequence and its context. This sample was included in a study of blood T cell repertoires in COVID-19. For the study at large: The United States, Italy and Spain were the sources of the acute and convalescent COVID-19 samples.

Sequencing was performed with immunoSEQ multiplex PCR; in TCRdb, only in-frame clones are kept and a portion is missing. There are a few hundred thousand clones in the sample; roughly 89% occur only once, and less than 3% lies in the top ten. Germline lookup yields CDR1 SGHVS and CDR2 FQNEAQ. V lost 5 bases, J lost 4 bases, and 14 bases lay in between. The CDR3 runs to 15 residues. The sequence came from a woman in her thirties with active or convalescent COVID-19. This chain connects TRBV7-8 to TRBJ1-4; D unclear. The sequenced sample was peripheral blood. As DNA, the CDR3 is TGTGCCAGCAGCCCGGGTATGGCGAATAATGAAAAACTGTTTTTT. Its protein is CASSPGMANNEKLFF.